The 15 T cell receptor beta chains below all came from one sample that was sequenced in a study of blood T cells in healthy people across ages. A J-beta primer mix and a sample-barcoded 5' primer were used in a second PCR of about 6 to 12 cycles. TCRdb reprocessed the 5' RACE reads via MiXCR and lists one record per CDR3 protein. Here the sample spans around 1,500,000 distinct CDR3 sequences, roughly 28% being singletons. Sequenced input: blood. All receptors come from a woman between 25 and 40 years old in good health.

This clonotype appeared once. V usage is TRBV27 and J usage is TRBJ2-1, with 10 bases aligning to TRBD2. Germline lookup yields CDR1 MNHEY and CDR2 SMNVEV (reference sequence). The CDR3 is made up of 14 amino acids. J lost 8 bases, V lost 6 bases, and 7 bases had no gene match. CDR3 DNA: TGTGCCAGCAGCGAGCGGGAGGGCCTTTATGAGCAGTTCTTC. Translation: CASSEREGLYEQFF.

V usage is TRBV7-2 and J usage is TRBJ2-3; TRBD2 is a possible D gene (6 bases). The V and J ends lost 5 bases and 5 bases respectively, with 20 bases between them. The CDR3 sequence is 16 residues long. Germline CDR1 and CDR2: SGHTA and FQGNSA. CDR3 nucleotide sequence: TGTGCCAGCAGCACGCGGGGCGGGCGGCCTTTAGATACGCAGTATTTT. It codes for CASSTRGGRPLDTQYF.

The rearrangement links TRBV7-9 to TRBJ1-4; D unclear. Germline V lookup: CDR1 SEHNR, CDR2 FQNEAQ (reference sequence). The ends were cut back, 1 base at V and 13 bases at J, with 10 bases in the middle. The CDR3 runs 12 residues. In DNA, the CDR3 is TGTGCCAGCAGCTTAGTAGGGAGGATACTGTTTTTT. Residues: CASSLVGRILFF.

This clonotype was seen repeatedly, ten times or more. In nucleotides, the CDR3 is TGTGCCAGCAGCTCCGGCCTAAACCACTACGAGCAGTACTTC. Encoded protein: CASSSGLNHYEQYF. The chain couples TRBV9 to TRBJ2-7; D not resolved. Germline assignment: CDR1 SGDLS and CDR2 YYNGEE. The CDR3 loop spans 14 amino acids. The germline V and J ends were trimmed by 4 bases and 3 bases, with 14 bases remaining between them. The variable domain in full, completed from reference TRBV9 and TRBJ2-7, reads DSGVTQTPKHLITATGQRVTLRCSPRSGDLSVYWYQQSLDQGLQFLIQYYNGEERAKGNILERFSAQQFPDLHSELNLSSLELGDSALYFCASSSGLNHYEQYFGPGTRLTVT.

This clonotype was counted between two and nine times. The V gene is TRBV25-1, the J gene TRBJ1-1; no definite D call. The V gene's germline CDR1 is MGHDK and CDR2 SYGVNS. Trimming left V 2 bases short and J 8 bases short, with 9 bases between. CDR3 length: 12 amino acids. The CDR3, as DNA: TGTGCCAGCAGTGAAGGACCGATGGAAGCTTTCTTT. Amino acid sequence: CASSEGPMEAFF.

This rearrangement joins TRBV28 to TRBJ1-5; D might be TRBD1 (6 bases). The CDR3 totals 15 residues. Germline V gene data show CDR1 as MDHEN and CDR2 as SYDVKM. V was shortened by 6 bases and J by 0 bases, with 12 bases between the two germline ends. CDR3 protein: CASRSNRDSNQPQHF. In nucleotides, the CDR3 is TGTGCCAGCAGGTCCAACAGGGATAGCAATCAGCCCCAGCATTTT.

The genes are TRBV2 and TRBJ2-1, with 7 bases identical to TRBD2. The CDR3 is 16 amino acids. In germline, CDR1 is SNHLY, CDR2 FYNNEI. After removal of 0 bases from V and 8 bases from J, the junction contained 10 bases not matched to a gene. The CDR3 DNA is TGTGCCAGCAGTGAAGCGCTGGGGGAGGGGTCCGATGAGCAGTTCTTC. It yields the protein CASSEALGEGSDEQFF.

This clonotype appeared a few times. The chain has TRBV10-2 and TRBJ1-2, with TRBD1 identical over 9 bases. In germline, CDR1 is WSHSY, CDR2 SAAADI. The CDR3 has 17 residues. V was pared by 6 bases and J by 4 bases, with 15 bases of the junction left unmatched. The CDR3, as DNA: TGCGCCAGCAGAACCCAACTACAGGGGGCGCCTGGCTATGGCTACACCTTC. It encodes CASRTQLQGAPGYGYTF.

The sample holds a few counts of this clonotype. The V and J genes are TRBV11-2 and TRBJ2-1; D gene ambiguous. The CDR3 is 15 amino acids. Germline V CDR1 and CDR2: SGHAT, FQNNGV. Trimming shortened V by 5 bases and J by 4 bases, and 15 bases separated the two germline ends. CDR3: CASSPRWAAYNEQFF. The CDR3 DNA reads TGTGCCAGCAGCCCTAGGTGGGCAGCGTACAATGAGCAGTTCTTC.

With regard to this clonotype: A junction end diverges from the germline sequence, so it may reflect a read error. This chain uses TRBV10-2 with TRBJ2-6, with TRBD1 as a possible D gene (5 bases). Germline-derived CDR1 and CDR2 are WSHSY and SAAADI. The CDR3 length is 18 residues. DNA of the CDR3: TGCGCCAGCAGTGAGTCGATTCGTAAGGGCTCTGGGGCCAACGTCCCGACTTTC. Its translation is CASSESIRKGSGANVPTF.

This clonotype was detected only a few times. The rearrangement uses TRBV29-1 and TRBJ2-1; 7 bases agree with TRBD1. The CDR3 length is 14 residues. V trimming: 3 bases; J trimming: 7 bases; junction bases outside the gene matches: 9. Germline CDR1 is SQVTM and CDR2 is ANQGSEA. The CDR3 DNA follows: TGCAGCGTTGACGGGGACAGCACCCGTAATGAGCAGTTCTTC. Amino acids: CSVDGDSTRNEQFF.

The chain joins TRBV5-1 to TRBJ2-5; the D call may be TRBD1 or TRBD2 (5 bases each). The germline V gene encodes CDR1 SGHRS and CDR2 YFSETQ. V gave up 1 base and J gave up 1 base, with 14 bases separating them. The CDR3 sequence is 16 residues long. The CDR3 region has the DNA TGCGCCAGCAGCTTGCACCCAGGGAGAAGCCAAGAGACCCAGTACTTC. The encoded protein is CASSLHPGRSQETQYF.

V and J are TRBV29-1 and TRBJ2-3, with 11 bases lining up with TRBD2. The trim removed 5 bases at V and 3 bases at J, leaving 7 bases unmatched. The CDR3 has 15 amino acids. Germline-derived CDR1 and CDR2 are SQVTM and ANQGSEA. The CDR3 is CSVSGTSGRTDTQYF. The CDR3 region has the DNA TGCAGCGTTTCCGGGACTAGCGGTAGGACAGATACGCAGTATTTT.

This clonotype was detected many times. This chain connects TRBV5-1 to TRBJ2-7, with D perhaps TRBD2 (6 bases). The length of the CDR3 is 13 residues. Germline V gene data show CDR1 as SGHRS and CDR2 as YFSETQ. V lost 4 bases, J lost 6 bases, and 14 bases lay in between. The CDR3 region is CASSPEGMGEQYF. The DNA for the CDR3 is TGCGCCAGCAGCCCGGAGGGAATGGGCGAGCAGTACTTC. The full variable domain, in which reference TRBV5-1 and TRBJ2-7 provide the parts outside the CDR3, is KAGVTQTPRYLIKTRGQQVTLSCSPISGHRSVSWYQQTPGQGLQFLFEYFSETQRNKGNFPGRFSGRQFSNSRSEMNVSTLELGDSALYLCASSPEGMGEQYFGPGTRLTVT.

This clonotype was found a few times. The rearrangement uses TRBV2 and TRBJ2-1, with 8 bases matching TRBD2. V shed 1 base, J shed 9 bases, and the junction held 5 bases outside the gene matches. Germline CDR1 SNHLY, CDR2 FYNNEI. The CDR3 length is 14 residues. CDR3 DNA: TGTGCCAGCAGTGAAGTATTAGCGGGACGTGAGCAGTTCTTC. This gives the protein CASSEVLAGREQFF.